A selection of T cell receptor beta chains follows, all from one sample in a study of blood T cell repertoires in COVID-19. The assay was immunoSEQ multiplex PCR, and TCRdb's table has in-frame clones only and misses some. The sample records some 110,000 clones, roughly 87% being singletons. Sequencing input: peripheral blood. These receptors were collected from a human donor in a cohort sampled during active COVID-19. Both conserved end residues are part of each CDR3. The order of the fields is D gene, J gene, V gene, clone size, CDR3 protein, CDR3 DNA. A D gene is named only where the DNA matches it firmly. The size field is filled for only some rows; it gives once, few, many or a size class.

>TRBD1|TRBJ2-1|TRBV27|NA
CASSSPRGSYNEQFF
TGTGCCAGCAGTTCGCCCAGGGGGTCCTACAATGAGCAGTTCTTC
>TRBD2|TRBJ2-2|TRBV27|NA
CASSLGLGSTGELFF
TGTGCCAGCAGTCTCGGACTAGGGAGCACCGGGGAGCTGTTTTTT
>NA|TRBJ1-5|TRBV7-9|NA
CASSPGNSNQPQHF
TGTGCCAGCAGCCCAGGGAATAGCAATCAGCCCCAGCATTTT
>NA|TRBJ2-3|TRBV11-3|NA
CASSPGGGDTQYF
TGTGCCAGCAGCCCCGGAGGGGGCGATACGCAGTATTTT
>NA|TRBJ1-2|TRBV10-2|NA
CASSESDSLRGYTF
TGCGCCAGCAGTGAGTCTGACAGCCTACGAGGCTACACCTTC
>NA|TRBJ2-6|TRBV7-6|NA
CASSLEDTVSGANVLTF
TGTGCCAGCAGCTTAGAGGACACTGTCTCTGGGGCCAACGTCCTGACTTTC
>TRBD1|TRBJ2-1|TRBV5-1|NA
CASSSGTATYNEQFF
TGCGCCAGCAGCTCCGGGACAGCAACCTACAATGAGCAGTTCTTC
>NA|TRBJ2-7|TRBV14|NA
CASSRARFHEQYF
TGTGCCAGCAGCCGCGCCAGGTTCCACGAGCAGTACTTC
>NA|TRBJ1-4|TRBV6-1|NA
CASSGPAGRGSEKLFF
TGTGCCAGCAGTGGGCCAGCGGGCCGGGGGAGTGAAAAACTGTTTTTT
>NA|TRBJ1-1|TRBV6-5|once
CASTPGSYTEAFF
TGTGCCAGCACTCCAGGGTCGTATACTGAAGCTTTCTTT
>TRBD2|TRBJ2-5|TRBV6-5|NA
CASSFGLAGGQETQYF
TGTGCCAGCAGTTTCGGACTAGCGGGGGGGCAGGAGACCCAGTACTTC
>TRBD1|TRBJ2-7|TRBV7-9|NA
CASSFDRDEQYF
TGTGCCAGCAGCTTTGACAGGGACGAGCAGTACTTC
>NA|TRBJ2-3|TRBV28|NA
CASSLRGGVGDTQYF
TGTGCCAGCAGTTTAAGGGGCGGGGTAGGAGATACGCAGTATTTT